The T cell receptor beta chain under discussion was sequenced for a study of technical replicates of blood from a handful of donors. Germline V gene data show CDR1 as MGHRA and CDR2 as YSYEKL. Trimming took off 0 bases at V and 0 bases at J, with 12 bases between the two ends. The CDR3 has 18 amino acids. Measured with immunoSEQ multiplex PCR; TCRdb has only the in-frame clones, and not every one. The repertoire consists of around 60,000 clones, with 80% to 95% occurring once and the leading ten covering about 4.5%. This receptor was identified in a human donor in good health. Some clones in this sample may be carry-over from other donors' samples. Sequences were obtained from PBMCs. This chain joins TRBV4-1 and TRBJ2-6, with D perhaps TRBD1 (5 bases). The CDR3 loop reads CASSQDGQRRSGANVLTF. The CDR3 nucleotides are TGCGCCAGCAGCCAAGACGGACAAAGGCGCTCTGGGGCCAACGTCCTGACTTTC.